A selection of T cell receptor beta chains follows, all from one sample in a study of spatial heterogeneity in lung cancer. TCRdb re-derived calls from the 5' RACE reads in MiXCR, one entry per CDR3 protein. Here the sample spans 15,000 to 20,000 distinct CDR3 sequences, roughly 6% being singletons. The specimen was lung tumor tissue, collected at surgery. All receptors come from a female donor with early-stage non-small cell lung cancer. Both conserved end residues are part of each CDR3. D genes are given only for firm matches. The size of a clone is reported for some rows only, either as once, few or many, or as a class for expanded clones.

J gene: TRBJ1-5; V gene: TRBV28; D gene: .; clone size: many; CDR3 DNA: TGTGCCAGCAGTTTGGGGGGTACCAATCAGCCCCAGCATTTT; CDR3 protein: CASSLGGTNQPQHF
J gene: TRBJ2-6; V gene: TRBV30; D gene: .; clone size: many; CDR3 DNA: TGTGCCTGGAGACCTGATGGGGCCAACGTCCTGACTTTC; CDR3 protein: CAWRPDGANVLTF
J gene: TRBJ2-1; V gene: TRBV7-9; D gene: .; clone size: medium-sized; CDR3 DNA: TGTGCCAGCAGCCGATTTTGGGGGGCCCGCAATGAGCAGTTCTTC; CDR3 protein: CASSRFWGARNEQFF
J gene: TRBJ1-2; V gene: TRBV20-1; D gene: TRBD1; clone size: .; CDR3 DNA: TGCAGTGCTCCAAACAGGGGGAATGGCTACACCTTC; CDR3 protein: CSAPNRGNGYTF
J gene: TRBJ2-7; V gene: TRBV4-3; D gene: TRBD1; clone size: medium-sized; CDR3 DNA: TGCGCCAGCAGCCAAGACACATCCCGGACAGGGAGACCCTACGAGCAGTACTTC; CDR3 protein: CASSQDTSRTGRPYEQYF
J gene: TRBJ2-5; V gene: TRBV28; D gene: .; clone size: many; CDR3 DNA: TGTGCCAGCAGTTACAGATACCAAGAGACCCAGTACTTC; CDR3 protein: CASSYRYQETQYF
J gene: TRBJ2-3; V gene: TRBV28; D gene: .; clone size: few; CDR3 DNA: TGTGCCAGCAGTTCACGGGACGCCGCTAGCACAGATACGCAGTATTTT; CDR3 protein: CASSSRDAASTDTQYF
J gene: TRBJ2-1; V gene: TRBV4-3; D gene: TRBD1; clone size: many; CDR3 DNA: TGCGCCAGCAGCCGAACAGGGGGCGGGGAGCAGTTCTTC; CDR3 protein: CASSRTGGGEQFF
J gene: TRBJ2-5; V gene: TRBV25-1; D gene: .; clone size: medium-sized; CDR3 DNA: TGTGCCAGCAGTGACTTCGCGATACAGTACTTC; CDR3 protein: CASSDFAIQYF
J gene: TRBJ2-1; V gene: TRBV20-1; D gene: TRBD1; clone size: many; CDR3 DNA: TGCAGTGCTGCCAGACCCGGGACAGGGTCCTACAATGAGCAGTTCTTC; CDR3 protein: CSAARPGTGSYNEQFF
J gene: TRBJ1-3; V gene: TRBV7-8; D gene: .; clone size: .; CDR3 DNA: TGTGCCAGCAGCTTAGAGAGTCGCAGACTCTCTGGAAACACCATATATTTT; CDR3 protein: CASSLESRRLSGNTIYF
J gene: TRBJ2-7; V gene: TRBV6-5; D gene: .; clone size: many; CDR3 DNA: TGTGCCACCACCCGGGACGGAGCCTACGAGCAGTACTTC; CDR3 protein: CATTRDGAYEQYF
J gene: TRBJ1-1; V gene: TRBV6-2/TRBV6-3; D gene: .; clone size: medium-sized; CDR3 DNA: TGTGCCAGCAGTATCGCCGCGACGAACACTGAAGCTTTCTTT; CDR3 protein: CASSIAATNTEAFF
J gene: TRBJ2-1; V gene: TRBV29-1; D gene: .; clone size: many; CDR3 DNA: TGCAGCGTTGAAGGCCCCCGGAGCTCCTACAATGAGCAGTTCTTC; CDR3 protein: CSVEGPRSSYNEQFF
J gene: TRBJ1-2; V gene: TRBV27; D gene: TRBD1; clone size: .; CDR3 DNA: TGTGCCAGCAGTTTAACCCGGGACAGGGGATTCTATGGCTACACCTTC; CDR3 protein: CASSLTRDRGFYGYTF
J gene: TRBJ2-3; V gene: TRBV20-1; D gene: TRBD2; clone size: many; CDR3 DNA: TGCAGTGCTGCACTAGCGGGCACAGATACGCAGTATTTT; CDR3 protein: CSAALAGTDTQYF
J gene: TRBJ1-1; V gene: TRBV12-3/TRBV12-4; D gene: .; clone size: many; CDR3 DNA: TGTGCCAGCAGTTTAAGTTTCAGGAACACTGAAGCTTTCTTT; CDR3 protein: CASSLSFRNTEAFF
J gene: TRBJ1-2; V gene: TRBV20-1; D gene: .; clone size: many; CDR3 DNA: TGCAGTGCTAGACACGGTTATGGCTACACCTTC; CDR3 protein: CSARHGYGYTF
J gene: TRBJ2-3; V gene: TRBV28; D gene: .; clone size: many; CDR3 DNA: TGTGCCAGCCGCGGCCACAACACAGATACGCAGTATTTT; CDR3 protein: CASRGHNTDTQYF
J gene: TRBJ1-2; V gene: TRBV7-9; D gene: .; clone size: many; CDR3 DNA: TGTGCCAGCAGCTTAATAAGCTATGGCTACACCTTC; CDR3 protein: CASSLISYGYTF
J gene: TRBJ2-1; V gene: TRBV5-4; D gene: TRBD2; clone size: many; CDR3 DNA: TGTGCCAGCAGCTTAGGGCGGGAGAGCGGAGGCAATGAGCAGTTCTTC; CDR3 protein: CASSLGRESGGNEQFF
J gene: TRBJ2-7; V gene: TRBV18; D gene: .; clone size: many; CDR3 DNA: TGTGCCAGCTCACCTGAAAACGTCGACAGTTCCTACGAGCAGTACTTC; CDR3 protein: CASSPENVDSSYEQYF
J gene: TRBJ2-4; V gene: TRBV3-1; D gene: TRBD1; clone size: .; CDR3 DNA: TGTGCCAGCAGCCAAGATCCCCCGAATACAGGGGATTTAGCCAAAAACATTCAGTACTTC; CDR3 protein: CASSQDPPNTGDLAKNIQYF
J gene: TRBJ1-2; V gene: TRBV21-1; D gene: .; clone size: many; CDR3 DNA: TGTGCCAGCAGCAAAGCGGCCGGGACAACGAACTATGGCTACACCTTC; CDR3 protein: CASSKAAGTTNYGYTF
J gene: TRBJ1-1; V gene: TRBV6-5; D gene: .; clone size: many; CDR3 DNA: TGTGCCAGCAGTCGAGGGGGGACGGGCACTGAAGCTTTCTTT; CDR3 protein: CASSRGGTGTEAFF
J gene: TRBJ1-1; V gene: TRBV7-2; D gene: .; clone size: many; CDR3 DNA: TGTGCCAGCAGCTTATTGACAGGTTACACTGAAGCTTTCTTT; CDR3 protein: CASSLLTGYTEAFF
J gene: TRBJ2-5; V gene: TRBV11-2; D gene: TRBD2; clone size: many; CDR3 DNA: TGTGCCAGCAGCAGGCGGGGGGTCCAAGAGACCCAGTACTTC; CDR3 protein: CASSRRGVQETQYF
J gene: TRBJ1-2; V gene: TRBV7-9; D gene: TRBD1; clone size: many; CDR3 DNA: TGTGCCAGCAATAGTGGACAGGGAGGGCTTGGCTACACCTTC; CDR3 protein: CASNSGQGGLGYTF
J gene: TRBJ1-2; V gene: TRBV18; D gene: .; clone size: many; CDR3 DNA: TGTGCCAGCTCACCACCAGGGGAGTTCTATGGCTACACCTTC; CDR3 protein: CASSPPGEFYGYTF
J gene: TRBJ2-3; V gene: TRBV9; D gene: .; clone size: many; CDR3 DNA: TGTGCCAGCAGCCTTAACACAGATACGCAGTATTTT; CDR3 protein: CASSLNTDTQYF
J gene: TRBJ1-5; V gene: TRBV6-2/TRBV6-3; D gene: TRBD1; clone size: medium-sized; CDR3 DNA: TGTGCCAGCAGTCGGGACAGGGGTTGGAATCAGCCCCAGCATTTT; CDR3 protein: CASSRDRGWNQPQHF
J gene: TRBJ1-6; V gene: TRBV6-5; D gene: TRBD1; clone size: many; CDR3 DNA: TGTGCCAGCAGTTACTCATCAGGGGGAAGTTCACCCCTCCACTTT; CDR3 protein: CASSYSSGGSSPLHF
J gene: TRBJ2-1; V gene: TRBV29-1; D gene: TRBD2; clone size: many; CDR3 DNA: TGCAGGGTACTAGCGGGAGCCAATGAGCAGTTCTTC; CDR3 protein: CRVLAGANEQFF
J gene: TRBJ1-6; V gene: TRBV6-5; D gene: .; clone size: many; CDR3 DNA: TGTGCCAGCAGTTCCGGGGGCCCTCGTTCACCCCTCCACTTT; CDR3 protein: CASSSGGPRSPLHF
J gene: TRBJ2-3; V gene: TRBV7-3; D gene: TRBD1; clone size: many; CDR3 DNA: TGTGCCAGCAGCCCAAGGGGGGCAGGGGGCGCGGATACGCAGTATTTT; CDR3 protein: CASSPRGAGGADTQYF
J gene: TRBJ2-1; V gene: TRBV4-2; D gene: TRBD2; clone size: once; CDR3 DNA: TGTCCCAGCAGCCTCCGCTTAGCGGGAGGTCCCGCCCATGAGCAGTTCTTC; CDR3 protein: CPSSLRLAGGPAHEQFF
J gene: TRBJ2-1; V gene: TRBV3-1; D gene: .; clone size: many; CDR3 DNA: TGTGCCAGCAGCCAAGATAGGGGGGCTTACAATGAGCAGTTCTTC; CDR3 protein: CASSQDRGAYNEQFF
J gene: TRBJ2-1; V gene: TRBV12-3/TRBV12-4; D gene: TRBD2; clone size: many; CDR3 DNA: TGTGCCAGCAGTTCGGGACTAGCGGGAGGGGAGGGGTACAATGAGCAGTTCTTC; CDR3 protein: CASSSGLAGGEGYNEQFF
J gene: TRBJ1-5; V gene: TRBV5-6; D gene: TRBD1; clone size: many; CDR3 DNA: TGTGCCAGCAGTTACGGACAGGCGAATCAGCCCCAGCATTTT; CDR3 protein: CASSYGQANQPQHF
J gene: TRBJ2-3; V gene: TRBV29-1; D gene: .; clone size: many; CDR3 DNA: TGCAGCGTCCTACTAGATTTAGCAGATACGCAGTATTTT; CDR3 protein: CSVLLDLADTQYF
J gene: TRBJ1-1; V gene: TRBV28; D gene: TRBD1; clone size: medium-sized; CDR3 DNA: TGTGCCAGCAGTCCGCCTACAGGGGATGTTGCTTTCTTT; CDR3 protein: CASSPPTGDVAFF
J gene: TRBJ2-5; V gene: TRBV5-4; D gene: .; clone size: many; CDR3 DNA: TGTGCCAGCAGCTTGGGCCCCACAGAGACCCAGTACTTC; CDR3 protein: CASSLGPTETQYF
J gene: TRBJ1-5; V gene: TRBV7-9; D gene: .; clone size: many; CDR3 DNA: TGTGCCAGCAGCTTAAGTGCCTTGGGACTTGGTCAGCCCCAGCATTTT; CDR3 protein: CASSLSALGLGQPQHF
J gene: TRBJ2-2; V gene: TRBV28; D gene: TRBD2; clone size: many; CDR3 DNA: TGTGCCAGCAGACTCATGACTAGCGCGAACACCGGGGAGCTGTTTTTT; CDR3 protein: CASRLMTSANTGELFF
J gene: TRBJ2-7; V gene: TRBV3-1; D gene: .; clone size: many; CDR3 DNA: TGTGCCAGCAGCCAAGGGGGCGAGCAGTACTTC; CDR3 protein: CASSQGGEQYF
J gene: TRBJ1-4; V gene: TRBV7-2; D gene: .; clone size: many; CDR3 DNA: TGTGCCAGCAGCTTAGCGCAGGCAGGGACTGGTGAAAAACTGTTTTTT; CDR3 protein: CASSLAQAGTGEKLFF
J gene: TRBJ1-1; V gene: TRBV6-5; D gene: TRBD1; clone size: medium-sized; CDR3 DNA: TGTGCCAGCAGTTACCTAACAGGGGTGAGCACTGAAGCTTTCTTT; CDR3 protein: CASSYLTGVSTEAFF
J gene: TRBJ1-2; V gene: TRBV5-4; D gene: .; clone size: many; CDR3 DNA: TGTGCCAGCAGCCCCTCCACAGGGATGAACTATGGCTACACCTTC; CDR3 protein: CASSPSTGMNYGYTF
J gene: TRBJ2-6; V gene: TRBV3-1; D gene: .; clone size: many; CDR3 DNA: TGTGCCAGCAGCCCGCGGGACAGTTCCTCTGGGGCCAACGTCCTGACTTTC; CDR3 protein: CASSPRDSSSGANVLTF